This is a list of T cell receptor beta chains from one sample in a study of blood T cell repertoires in COVID-19. Repertoires were generated with immunoSEQ multiplex PCR, while TCRdb's copy carries only in-frame clones and drops some. The table shows about 260,000 clones, with around nine tenths occurring only once. The sample was peripheral blood. The receptors come from a middle-aged man who had recovered from COVID-19. CDR3s include the opening cysteine and the closing phenylalanine or tryptophan. The D gene is left open where the match is weak. Clone size appears in some rows only: once, few, many, or a class for an expanded clone.

CDR3 length,D gene,clone size,V gene,J gene,CDR3 DNA,CDR3 protein
12,TRBD2,NA,TRBV2,TRBJ2-7,TGTGCCAGCAGTCGGACTAGCGTCGAGCAGTACTTC,CASSRTSVEQYF
18,NA,NA,TRBV21-1,TRBJ1-3,TGTGCCAGCAGCCGCCGAGGACAGGGGCCAAGCTCTGGAAACACCATATATTTT,CASSRRGQGPSSGNTIYF
14,NA,NA,TRBV5-6,TRBJ1-2,TGTGCCAGCAGCTTATGGCCGGGGAACTATGGCTACACCTTC,CASSLWPGNYGYTF
14,NA,NA,TRBV11-3,TRBJ2-3,TGTGCCAGCAGCTCGGACTGGTACACAGATACGCAGTATTTT,CASSSDWYTDTQYF
14,NA,NA,TRBV15,TRBJ1-3,TGTGCCACCAGCAGAGCAGGGCCGGGAAACACCATATATTTT,CATSRAGPGNTIYF
15,NA,NA,TRBV19,TRBJ1-4,TGTGCCAGTAGCATATGGGACAACAGAAATGAAAAACTGTTTTTT,CASSIWDNRNEKLFF
15,NA,NA,TRBV14,TRBJ2-1,TGTGCCAGCAGACAAAGTATAGGAGGTTTCGATGAGCAGTTCTTC,CASRQSIGGFDEQFF
13,NA,NA,TRBV7-9,TRBJ1-1,TGTGCCAGCAGCTCTCCGGGACACCGAGAAGCTTTCTTT,CASSSPGHREAFF
15,NA,NA,TRBV18,TRBJ1-6,TGTGCCAGCTCACTAGGACATAAATATAATTCACCCCTCCACTTT,CASSLGHKYNSPLHF
13,TRBD1,NA,TRBV7-2,TRBJ1-2,TGTGCCAGCAGGTTCGGACAGGGCTATGGCTACACCTTC,CASRFGQGYGYTF
16,TRBD2,NA,TRBV6-5,TRBJ2-7,TGTGCCAGCAGTTACCTCGGGACTAGCAGACCCTACGAGCAGTACTTC,CASSYLGTSRPYEQYF
14,TRBD2,NA,TRBV6-5,TRBJ2-7,TGTGCCAGCAGTTACTCTGGGACTACCTACGAGCAGTACTTC,CASSYSGTTYEQYF
15,TRBD2,NA,TRBV24-1,TRBJ2-1,TGTGCCACCAGTGATGACGGGGGGTCCTACAATGAGCAGTTCTTC,CATSDDGGSYNEQFF
13,TRBD1,NA,TRBV5-1,TRBJ2-5,TGCGCCAGCAGCTCCAGACAGGGTCTGGCCCAGTACTTC,CASSSRQGLAQYF
14,NA,NA,TRBV7-2,TRBJ2-7,TGTGCCAGCAGCTTAGGCGGGGTAGCCTACGAGCAGTACTTC,CASSLGGVAYEQYF
16,TRBD2,NA,TRBV12-5,TRBJ2-2,TGTGCTAGTGGACCTACACGGGTAGCGGGAGCCGGGGAGCTGTTTTTT,CASGPTRVAGAGELFF
13,NA,NA,TRBV12-3/TRBV12-4,TRBJ1-5,TGTGCCAGCCGCTCCGGGGGTTGGGGACCCCAGCATTTT,CASRSGGWGPQHF
14,NA,NA,TRBV21-1,TRBJ1-2,TGTGCCAGCAGCAGACAAAATGACAGCTATGGCTACACCTTC,CASSRQNDSYGYTF
16,TRBD1,NA,TRBV29-1,TRBJ2-3,TGCAGCGTTGTTGGGGGACAGTCCCCTAGCACAGATACGCAGTATTTT,CSVVGGQSPSTDTQYF
16,NA,NA,TRBV27,TRBJ1-3,TGTGCCAGCAGTTCGCGACAACGTCACTCTGGAAACACCATATATTTT,CASSSRQRHSGNTIYF
15,TRBD1,few,TRBV27,TRBJ2-2,TGTGCCAGCAGTCATAACACAGGGGTTCCCGGGGAGCTGTTTTTT,CASSHNTGVPGELFF
17,TRBD1,NA,TRBV30,TRBJ1-6,TGTGCCTGGCGCGGGATAGACAGGGGGGGTTTTGGTGGACCCCTCCACTTT,CAWRGIDRGGFGGPLHF
13,NA,NA,TRBV7-8,TRBJ2-1,TGTGCCAGCAGCTTAAAACTAGACAATGAGCAGTTCTTC,CASSLKLDNEQFF
14,NA,NA,TRBV11-2,TRBJ1-2,TGTGCCAGCAGCTTACTTTCTCCACGGGGAGGCTACACCTTC,CASSLLSPRGGYTF
11,NA,NA,TRBV2,TRBJ2-5,TGTGCCAGCAGTGATAAAGAGACCCAGTACTTC,CASSDKETQYF
17,TRBD2,NA,TRBV6-2/TRBV6-3,TRBJ2-2,TGTGCCAGCAGCTTCCTAGCGGGAGGGGCGAACACCGGGGAGCTGTTTTTT,CASSFLAGGANTGELFF
11,NA,NA,TRBV21-1,TRBJ2-7,TGTGCCGGGACACGAGCCTACGAGCAGTACTTC,CAGTRAYEQYF
16,NA,NA,TRBV7-9,TRBJ2-5,TGTGCCAGCAGCTTTCGACAGGATGGCCTGAAAGAGACCCAGTACTTC,CASSFRQDGLKETQYF
13,TRBD2,NA,TRBV7-2,TRBJ2-7,TGTGCCAGCAGTCTAGCGGGAGAACGCGAGCAGTACTTC,CASSLAGEREQYF
16,TRBD2,NA,TRBV5-4,TRBJ2-5,TGTGCCAGCAGCTTGGGGACGCGGGGGGCTCAAGAGACCCAGTACTTC,CASSLGTRGAQETQYF
14,TRBD2,NA,TRBV25-1,TRBJ2-2,TGTGCCAGCAAAGCGCCTAGCGGAAGCGGGGAGCTGTTTTTT,CASKAPSGSGELFF
16,NA,NA,TRBV5-5,TRBJ2-5,TGTGCCAGCAGCTTTGGGGGGACGACAGAGGGGGAGACCCAGTACTTC,CASSFGGTTEGETQYF
13,NA,NA,TRBV10-3,TRBJ2-3,TGTGCCATCGCGGCTTTTCTCACAGATACGCAGTATTTT,CAIAAFLTDTQYF
17,NA,NA,TRBV14,TRBJ2-2,TGTGCCAGCAGCCCCTGGTTAGGGCGGGAGAACACCGGGGAGCTGTTTTTT,CASSPWLGRENTGELFF
17,NA,NA,TRBV3-1/TRBV3-2,TRBJ2-2,TGTGCCAGCAGCCAAGTCGGACTGGCGGGTCCGGGCGGGGAGCTGTTTTTT,CASSQVGLAGPGGELFF
13,NA,NA,TRBV2,TRBJ2-3,TGTGCCAGCAGTGAGGACTCCGCAGATACGCAGTATTTT,CASSEDSADTQYF
14,TRBD1,NA,TRBV5-4,TRBJ1-2,TGTGCCAGCAGCTTGGCAGGGGGCAGCTATGGCTACACCTTC,CASSLAGGSYGYTF
17,TRBD1,NA,TRBV18,TRBJ1-2,TGTGCCAGCTCACCAAGGGGACAGGCGTTTGCGGTGGGTGGCTACACCTTC,CASSPRGQAFAVGGYTF
14,TRBD1,NA,TRBV7-6,TRBJ2-1,TGTGCCAGCAGCGAGGGACAGGGGGTGTATGAGCAGTTCTTC,CASSEGQGVYEQFF
14,NA,many,TRBV12-1,TRBJ2-7,TGTGCCAGCCGGACTAGCGGGAGAGAGGACGAGCAGTACTTC,CASRTSGREDEQYF
14,NA,NA,TRBV7-7,TRBJ2-1,TGTGCCAGCAGCTGGACTAAACAAGGTGGTGAGCAGTTCTTC,CASSWTKQGGEQFF